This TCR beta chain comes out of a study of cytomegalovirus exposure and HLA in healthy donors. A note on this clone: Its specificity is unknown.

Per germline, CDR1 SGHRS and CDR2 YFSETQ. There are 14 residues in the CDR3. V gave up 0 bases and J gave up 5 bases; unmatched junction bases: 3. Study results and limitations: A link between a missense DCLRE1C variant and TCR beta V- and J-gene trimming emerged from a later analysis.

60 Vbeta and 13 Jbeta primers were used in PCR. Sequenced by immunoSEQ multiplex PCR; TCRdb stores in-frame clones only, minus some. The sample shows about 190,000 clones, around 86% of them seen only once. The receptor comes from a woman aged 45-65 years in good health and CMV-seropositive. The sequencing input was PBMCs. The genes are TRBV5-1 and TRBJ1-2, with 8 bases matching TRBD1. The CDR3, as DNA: TGCGCCAGCAGCTTGGGGGGACAGGCTTATGGCTACACCTTC. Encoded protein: CASSLGGQAYGYTF.